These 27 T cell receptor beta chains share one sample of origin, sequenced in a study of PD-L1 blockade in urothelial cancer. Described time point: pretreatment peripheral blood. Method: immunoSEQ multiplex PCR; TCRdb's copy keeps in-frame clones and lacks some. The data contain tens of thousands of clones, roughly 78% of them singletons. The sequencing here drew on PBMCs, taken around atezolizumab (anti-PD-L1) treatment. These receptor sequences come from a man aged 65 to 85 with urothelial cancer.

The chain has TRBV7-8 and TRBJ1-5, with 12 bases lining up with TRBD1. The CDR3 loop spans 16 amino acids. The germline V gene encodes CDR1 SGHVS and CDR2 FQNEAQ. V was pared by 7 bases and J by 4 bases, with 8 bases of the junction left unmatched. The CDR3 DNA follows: TGTGCCAGCACCTCATTGGGACAGGGGGCAAATCAGCCCCAGCATTTT. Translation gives CASTSLGQGANQPQHF. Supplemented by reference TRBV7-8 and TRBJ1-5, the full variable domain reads GAGVSQSPRYKVAKRGQDVALRCDPISGHVSLFWYQQALGQGPEFLTYFQNEAQLDKSGLPSDRFFAERPEGSVSTLKIQRTQQEDSAVYLCASTSLGQGANQPQHFGDGTRLSIL.

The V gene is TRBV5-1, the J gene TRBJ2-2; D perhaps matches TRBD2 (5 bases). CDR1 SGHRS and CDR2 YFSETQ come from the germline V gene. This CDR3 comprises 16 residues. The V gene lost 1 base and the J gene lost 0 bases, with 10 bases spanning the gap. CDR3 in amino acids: CASSLREIANTGELFF. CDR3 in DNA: TGCGCCAGCAGCTTGAGGGAGATCGCGAACACCGGGGAGCTGTTTTTT.

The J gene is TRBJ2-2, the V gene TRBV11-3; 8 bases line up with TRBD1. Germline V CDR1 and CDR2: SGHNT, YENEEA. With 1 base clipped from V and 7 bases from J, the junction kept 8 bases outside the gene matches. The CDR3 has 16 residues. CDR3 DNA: TGTGCCAGCAGCTTAGGGCCAGGGGGCAAAGGCGGGGAGCTGTTTTTT. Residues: CASSLGPGGKGGELFF.

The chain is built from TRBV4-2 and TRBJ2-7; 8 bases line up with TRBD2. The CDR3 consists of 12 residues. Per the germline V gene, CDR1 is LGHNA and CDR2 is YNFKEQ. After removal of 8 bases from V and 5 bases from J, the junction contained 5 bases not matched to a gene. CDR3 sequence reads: CASAGTRDEQYF. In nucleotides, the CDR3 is TGTGCCAGCGCCGGGACTAGGGACGAGCAGTACTTC.

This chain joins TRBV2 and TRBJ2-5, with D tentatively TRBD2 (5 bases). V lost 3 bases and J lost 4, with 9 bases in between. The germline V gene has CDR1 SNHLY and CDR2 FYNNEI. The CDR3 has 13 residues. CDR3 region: CASSEEAGETQYF. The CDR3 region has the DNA TGTGCCAGCAGTGAGGAGGCTGGAGAGACCCAGTACTTC.

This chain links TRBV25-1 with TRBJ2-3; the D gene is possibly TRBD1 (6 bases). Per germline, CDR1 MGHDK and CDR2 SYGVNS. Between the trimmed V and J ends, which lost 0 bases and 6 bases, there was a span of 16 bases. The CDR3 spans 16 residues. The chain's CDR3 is CASSEYPDRYGDTQYF. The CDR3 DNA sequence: TGTGCCAGCAGTGAATATCCCGACAGGTACGGGGATACGCAGTATTTT.

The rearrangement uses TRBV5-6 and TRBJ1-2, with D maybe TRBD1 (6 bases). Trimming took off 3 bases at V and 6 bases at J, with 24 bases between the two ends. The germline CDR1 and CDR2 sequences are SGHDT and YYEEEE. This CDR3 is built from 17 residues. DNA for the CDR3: TGTGCCAGCAGCTCTGGGTATCCAGGGGCGTTAGGGGATGGCTACACCTTC. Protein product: CASSSGYPGALGDGYTF.

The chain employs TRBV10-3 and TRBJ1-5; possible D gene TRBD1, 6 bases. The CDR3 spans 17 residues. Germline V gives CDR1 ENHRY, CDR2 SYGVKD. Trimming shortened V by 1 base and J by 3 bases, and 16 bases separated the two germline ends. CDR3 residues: CAISEYSDSSTNQPQHF. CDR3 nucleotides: TGTGCCATCAGTGAGTATTCGGACAGTAGCACCAATCAGCCCCAGCATTTT.

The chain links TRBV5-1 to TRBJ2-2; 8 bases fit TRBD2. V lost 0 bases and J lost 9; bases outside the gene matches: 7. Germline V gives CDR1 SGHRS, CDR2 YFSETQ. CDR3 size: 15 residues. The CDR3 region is CASSLEAGGLRELFF. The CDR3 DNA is TGCGCCAGCAGCTTGGAGGCGGGAGGTCTGCGGGAGCTGTTTTTT.

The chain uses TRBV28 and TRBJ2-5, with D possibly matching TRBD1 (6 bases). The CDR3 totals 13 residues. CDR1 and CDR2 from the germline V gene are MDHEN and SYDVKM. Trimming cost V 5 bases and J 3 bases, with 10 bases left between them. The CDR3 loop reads CASSPDRKETQYF. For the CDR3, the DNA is TGTGCCAGCAGTCCTGACAGGAAAGAGACCCAGTACTTC.

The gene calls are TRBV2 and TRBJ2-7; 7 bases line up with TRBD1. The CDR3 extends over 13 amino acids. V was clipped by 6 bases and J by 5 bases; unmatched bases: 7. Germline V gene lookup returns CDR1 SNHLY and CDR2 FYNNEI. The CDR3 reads CASRVNRGNEQYF. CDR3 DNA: TGTGCCAGCAGAGTAAACAGGGGTAACGAGCAGTACTTC.

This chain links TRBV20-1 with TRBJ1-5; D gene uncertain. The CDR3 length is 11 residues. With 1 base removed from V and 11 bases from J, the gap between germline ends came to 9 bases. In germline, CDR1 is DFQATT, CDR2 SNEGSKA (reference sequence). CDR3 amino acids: CSARVNGAQHF. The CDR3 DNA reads TGCAGTGCTAGAGTAAACGGGGCCCAGCATTTT.

The CDR3 sequence: CSVLQGSSYEQYF. The CDR3, as DNA: TGCAGCGTTCTACAGGGGTCTTCCTACGAGCAGTACTTC. V gene TRBV29-1 combines with J gene TRBJ2-7; 7 bases match TRBD1. The CDR3 is 13 amino acids. V dropped 5 bases and J dropped 1; count of bases not matched to a gene: 5. CDR1 SQVTM and CDR2 ANQGSEA come from the germline V gene.

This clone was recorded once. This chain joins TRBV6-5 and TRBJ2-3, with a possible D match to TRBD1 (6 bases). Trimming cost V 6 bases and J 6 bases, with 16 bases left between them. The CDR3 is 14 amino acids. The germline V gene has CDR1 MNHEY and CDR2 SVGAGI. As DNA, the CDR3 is TGTGCCAGCAGCCCCCGACAGGCGTCGGATACGCAGTATTTT. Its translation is CASSPRQASDTQYF.

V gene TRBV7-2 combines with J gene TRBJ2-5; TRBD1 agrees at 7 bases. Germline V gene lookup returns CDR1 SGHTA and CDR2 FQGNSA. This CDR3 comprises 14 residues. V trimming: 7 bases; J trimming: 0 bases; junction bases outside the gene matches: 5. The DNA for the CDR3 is TGTGCCAGCACCTCCGGGACAGACCAAGAGACCCAGTACTTC. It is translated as CASTSGTDQETQYF.

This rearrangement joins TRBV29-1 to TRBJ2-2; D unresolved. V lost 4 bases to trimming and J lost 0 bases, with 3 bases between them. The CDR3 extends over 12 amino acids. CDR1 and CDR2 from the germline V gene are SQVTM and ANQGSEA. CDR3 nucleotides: TGCAGCGTTGGGCCGAACACCGGGGAGCTGTTTTTT. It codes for CSVGPNTGELFF.

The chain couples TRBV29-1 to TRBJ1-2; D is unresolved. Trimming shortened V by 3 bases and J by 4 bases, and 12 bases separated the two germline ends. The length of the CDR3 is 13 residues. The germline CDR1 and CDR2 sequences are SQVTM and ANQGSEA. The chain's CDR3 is CSVEAWAGYGYTF. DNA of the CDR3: TGCAGCGTTGAGGCGTGGGCGGGCTATGGCTACACCTTC.

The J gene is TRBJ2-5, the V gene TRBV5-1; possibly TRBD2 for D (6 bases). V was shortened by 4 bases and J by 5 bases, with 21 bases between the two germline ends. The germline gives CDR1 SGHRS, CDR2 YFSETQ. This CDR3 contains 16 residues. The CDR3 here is CASSQAGGSERETQYF. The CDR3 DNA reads TGCGCCAGCAGCCAAGCTGGGGGGTCCGAGCGGGAGACCCAGTACTTC.

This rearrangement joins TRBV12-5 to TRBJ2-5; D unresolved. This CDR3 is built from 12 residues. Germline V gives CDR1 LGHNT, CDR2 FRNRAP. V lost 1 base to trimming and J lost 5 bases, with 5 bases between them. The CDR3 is CASGLGEETQYF. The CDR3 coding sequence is TGTGCTAGTGGTTTGGGCGAGGAGACCCAGTACTTC.

DNA for the CDR3: TGCGCCAGCAGCTTCGGACAAGGAGAGACCCAGTACTTC. Translating it yields CASSFGQGETQYF. V and J are TRBV5-1 and TRBJ2-5, with D possibly TRBD1 on 5 matching bases. Trimming left V 2 bases short and J 4 bases short, with 9 bases between. The germline V gene encodes CDR1 SGHRS and CDR2 YFSETQ. The CDR3 has 13 residues.

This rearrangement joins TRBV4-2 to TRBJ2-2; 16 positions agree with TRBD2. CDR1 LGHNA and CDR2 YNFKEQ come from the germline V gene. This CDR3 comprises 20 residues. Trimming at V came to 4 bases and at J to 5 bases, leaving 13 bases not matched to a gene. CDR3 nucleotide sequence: TGTGCCAGCAGCCTAATAATGGGACTAGCGGGAGGGCAGGAGACCGGGGAGCTGTTTTTT. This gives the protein CASSLIMGLAGGQETGELFF.

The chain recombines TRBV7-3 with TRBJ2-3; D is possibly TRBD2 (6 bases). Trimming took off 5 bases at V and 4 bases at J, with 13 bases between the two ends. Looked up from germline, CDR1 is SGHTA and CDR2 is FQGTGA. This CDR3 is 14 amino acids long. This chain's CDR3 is CASSIPGRPDTQYF. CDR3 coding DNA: TGTGCCAGCAGCATTCCAGGGAGGCCAGATACGCAGTATTTT.

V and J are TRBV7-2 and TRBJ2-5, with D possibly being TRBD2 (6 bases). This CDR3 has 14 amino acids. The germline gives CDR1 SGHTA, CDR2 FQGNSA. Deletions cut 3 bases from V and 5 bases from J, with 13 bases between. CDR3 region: CASSFSGGTETQYF. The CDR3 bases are TGTGCCAGCAGCTTTAGCGGTGGAACTGAGACCCAGTACTTC.

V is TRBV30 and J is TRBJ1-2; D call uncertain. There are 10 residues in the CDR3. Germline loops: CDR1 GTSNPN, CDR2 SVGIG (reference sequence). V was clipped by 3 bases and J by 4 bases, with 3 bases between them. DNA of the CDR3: TGTGCCTGGAGCGGCTATGGCTACACCTTC. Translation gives CAWSGYGYTF.

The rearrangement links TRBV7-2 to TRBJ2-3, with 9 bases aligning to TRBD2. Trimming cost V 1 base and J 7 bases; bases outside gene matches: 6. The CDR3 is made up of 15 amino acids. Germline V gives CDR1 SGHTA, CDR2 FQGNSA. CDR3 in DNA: TGTGCCAGCAGCTTAGTCGGTAGCGGGAGAAATACGCAGTATTTT. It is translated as CASSLVGSGRNTQYF.

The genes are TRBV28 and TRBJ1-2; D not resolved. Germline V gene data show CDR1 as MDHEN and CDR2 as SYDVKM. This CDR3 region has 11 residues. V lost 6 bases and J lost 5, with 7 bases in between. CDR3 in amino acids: CASRVEYGYTF. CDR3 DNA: TGTGCCAGCAGGGTAGAGTATGGCTACACCTTC.

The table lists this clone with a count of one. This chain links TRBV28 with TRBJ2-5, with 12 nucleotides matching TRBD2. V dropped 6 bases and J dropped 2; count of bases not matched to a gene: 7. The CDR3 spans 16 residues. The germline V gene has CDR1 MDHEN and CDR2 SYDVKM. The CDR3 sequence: CASSRLAGEKQETQYF. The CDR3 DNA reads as TGTGCCAGCAGCAGACTAGCGGGAGAGAAGCAAGAGACCCAGTACTTC.